This section outlines one T cell receptor (beta chain) sequence together with its context. What it recognizes is unknown. Treatment of the sample: roughly ten-day PBMC culture with coronavirus spike peptide pools or control peptides (ViraFEST assay). CD4+ T-cell collection from the unexposed donor predated the COVID-19 pandemic (2011-2018). Trimming removed 5 bases from V and 0 bases from J, with 10 bases in between. The CDR3 covers 14 residues. Looked up from germline, CDR1 is MDHEN and CDR2 is SYDVKM. These data are taken from a study of vaccination and CD4 T cells after COVID-19. Study in general: The authors exposed cells to overlapping spike peptides derived from SARS-CoV-2, HCoV-NL63, HCoV-OC43 and HCoV-229E. Overall study results and limits: SARS-CoV-2-reactive clonotypes rose nonsignificantly, with the median going from roughly 19 to 38.

The assay that was used to sequence DNA from cultured CD4+ T cells was the Oncomine TCR Beta short-read assay. MiXCR, applied by TCRdb to the PCR reads, yields one record per CDR3 protein. Of several thousand distinct CDR3 sequences listed, 50% are singletons. The chain uses TRBV28 and TRBJ1-1, with D unresolved. The source of this sequence is a human donor in good health. The material sequenced was CD4+ T cells from blood, cultured in vitro. The CDR3 DNA reads as TGTGCCAGCAGTGCCGCGGGGATGAACACTGAAGCTTTCTTT. This sequence encodes CASSAAGMNTEAFF.